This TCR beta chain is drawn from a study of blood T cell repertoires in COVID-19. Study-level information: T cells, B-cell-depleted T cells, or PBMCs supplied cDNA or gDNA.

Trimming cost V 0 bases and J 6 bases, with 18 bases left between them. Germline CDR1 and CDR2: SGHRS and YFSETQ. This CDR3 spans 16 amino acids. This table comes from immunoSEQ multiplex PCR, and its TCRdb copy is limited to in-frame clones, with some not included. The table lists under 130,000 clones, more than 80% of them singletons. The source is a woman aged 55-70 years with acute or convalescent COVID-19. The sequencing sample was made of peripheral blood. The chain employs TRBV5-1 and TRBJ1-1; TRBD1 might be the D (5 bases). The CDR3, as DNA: TGCGCCAGCAGCTTGGAGGGTCGGGGCAGGGAGGCTGAAGCTTTCTTT. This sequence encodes CASSLEGRGREAEAFF. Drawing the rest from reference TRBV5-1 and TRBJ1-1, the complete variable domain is KAGVTQTPRYLIKTRGQQVTLSCSPISGHRSVSWYQQTPGQGLQFLFEYFSETQRNKGNFPGRFSGRQFSNSRSEMNVSTLELGDSALYLCASSLEGRGREAEAFFGQGTRLTVV.